This passage covers 29 T cell receptor beta chains from one sample sequenced in a study of yellow fever vaccine responses in identical twins. From the RT-PCR reads, TCRdb called clonotypes with MiXCR, one entry per CDR3 protein. The sample contains 15,000 or so distinct CDR3 sequences, around 84% of which appear only once. Source: T cells from blood (PBMCs), unsorted or a sorted subset (not recorded which), taken before or after yellow fever vaccination (not recorded which). The origin of the receptors is a woman aged 18-30 years who received the yellow fever vaccine.

This chain joins TRBV11-2 and TRBJ2-3; weak D call: TRBD2 (6 bases). Germline V CDR1 and CDR2: SGHAT, FQNNGV. The CDR3 is made up of 13 amino acids. V lost 5 bases to trimming and J lost 4 bases, with 10 bases between them. CDR3 bases: TGTGCCAGCAGCCCGGACTACCCAGATACGCAGTATTTT. Protein sequence: CASSPDYPDTQYF.

V is TRBV4-3 and J is TRBJ2-3, with a tentative D call TRBD1 (6 bases). Trimming cost V 0 bases and J 0 bases, with 16 bases left between them. The germline V gene encodes CDR1 LGHNA and CDR2 YSLEER. This CDR3 is built from 18 residues. As DNA, the CDR3 is TGCGCCAGCAGCCAAGACGTGCAAAGGACAGCCAGCACAGATACGCAGTATTTT. It yields the protein CASSQDVQRTASTDTQYF.

The chain employs TRBV30 and TRBJ2-1; 12 nucleotides match TRBD2. After removal of 3 bases from V and 8 bases from J, the junction contained 8 bases not matched to a gene. The CDR3 length is 15 residues. Per the germline V gene, CDR1 is GTSNPN and CDR2 is SVGIG (reference sequence). Here the CDR3 DNA reads TGTGCCTGGAGCACCCTAGCGGGAGGGCCCTATGAGCAGTTCTTC. Its translation: CAWSTLAGGPYEQFF.

The chain couples TRBV29-1 to TRBJ2-7; D not resolved. Trimming left V 1 base short and J 2 bases short, with 12 bases between. Per the germline V gene, CDR1 is SQVTM and CDR2 is ANQGSEA. The CDR3 totals 14 residues. CDR3 DNA sequence: TGCAGCGTTGAAGGACGCGGAGACACCTACGAGCAGTACTTC. It encodes CSVEGRGDTYEQYF.

V is TRBV20-1 and J is TRBJ1-1, with D possibly being TRBD1 (5 bases). V was pared by 4 bases and J by 1 base, with 25 bases between. The germline V gene encodes CDR1 DFQATT and CDR2 SNEGSKA (reference sequence). The CDR3 extends over 18 amino acids. CDR3 amino acids: CSATPSETQGAENTEAFF. The CDR3, as DNA: TGCAGTGCTACCCCATCAGAAACCCAGGGAGCGGAGAACACTGAAGCTTTCTTT.

The V gene is TRBV12-1, the J gene TRBJ2-1; the table assigns TRBD1, which was not confirmed against the DNA. TRBV12-1 is a recognized pseudogene. This CDR3 is 14 amino acids long. The CDR3 protein is CASSFQQGGHEQFF. In DNA form, the CDR3 reads TGTGCCAGCAGCTTTCAACAGGGTGGCCACGAGCAGTTCTTC.

This chain's CDR3 is CSAMTSTDTQYF. The DNA of the CDR3 is TGCAGTGCTATGACTAGCACAGATACGCAGTATTTT. This chain links TRBV20-1 with TRBJ2-3; D unresolved. The CDR3 totals 12 residues. Trimming cost V 4 bases and J 0 bases, with 5 bases left between them. Germline assignment: CDR1 DFQATT and CDR2 SNEGSKA (reference sequence).

V and J are TRBV29-1 and TRBJ1-5; possible D gene TRBD1, 5 bases. The CDR3 is 13 amino acids. Germline lookup yields CDR1 SQVTM and CDR2 ANQGSEA. Trimming cost V 3 bases and J 2 bases, with 8 bases left between them. DNA of the CDR3: TGCAGCGTTGATGGGGGTGGCAATCAGCCCCAGCATTTT. This sequence encodes CSVDGGGNQPQHF.

This clonotype appeared a single time. The chain carries TRBV12-3 or TRBV12-4 and TRBJ2-7; a weak D match, TRBD2 (6 bases). Trimming removed 3 bases at V and 3 bases at J, with 12 bases between. CDR3 length equals 14 residues. The CDR3 DNA reads TGTGCCAGCAGTTTCGGCGGGGCAGGCTACGAGCAGTACTTC. Amino acid sequence: CASSFGGAGYEQYF.

Only a few counts were recorded for this clonotype. The V gene is TRBV4-3, the J gene TRBJ2-1; 8 bases are a match to TRBD1. Trimming took 4 bases from V and 10 from J; bases not matched to a gene: 6. The CDR3 contains 13 residues. CDR1 and CDR2 from the germline V gene are LGHNA and YSLEER. The CDR3 nucleotides are TGCGCCAGCAGCCGATCCCAGGGGGCCGAGCAGTTCTTC. It encodes CASSRSQGAEQFF.

This clonotype was detected only once. CDR3 DNA: TGCGCCAGCAGCCAAGATATAGGACTAGCGGGATACGAGCAGTACTTC. Residues: CASSQDIGLAGYEQYF. The chain carries TRBV4-1 and TRBJ2-7, with 12 bases that match TRBD2. The germline CDR1 and CDR2 sequences are MGHRA and YSYEKL. This CDR3 has 16 amino acids. Losses at the gene ends were 0 bases for V and 4 bases for J; bases not matched to a gene: 4.

The rearrangement links TRBV15 to TRBJ2-3; D unresolved. This CDR3 is built from 13 residues. The V end lost 5 bases, the J end lost 0 bases, and 6 bases lay between the germline ends. Germline V gene data show CDR1 as LNHNV and CDR2 as YYDKDF (reference sequence). The CDR3 DNA sequence: TGTGCCACCAGCGGCGGCAGCACAGATACGCAGTATTTT. This gives the protein CATSGGSTDTQYF.

V and J are TRBV9 and TRBJ2-5; TRBD2 is a possible D gene (6 bases). CDR3 length: 15 amino acids. V was shortened by 0 bases and J by 5 bases, with 14 bases between the two germline ends. Germline-derived CDR1 and CDR2 are SGDLS and YYNGEE. In DNA, the CDR3 is TGTGCCAGCAGCGTAGATCCGGGGGTCGGGGAGACCCAGTACTTC. It encodes CASSVDPGVGETQYF.

In nucleotides, the CDR3 is TGTGCCAGCAGCTTAAGCAGGGGACGACGAGAGCAGTACTTC. It translates to CASSLSRGRREQYF. The chain links TRBV7-3 to TRBJ2-7, with TRBD1 as a possible D gene (6 bases). Germline CDR1 is SGHTA and CDR2 is FQGTGA. Trimming pared 1 base from V and 7 bases from J, leaving 14 bases between. CDR3 length: 14 amino acids.

The chain carries TRBV29-1 and TRBJ2-1; D perhaps matches TRBD2 (7 bases). The CDR3 loop spans 19 amino acids. Germline values: CDR1 SQVTM, CDR2 ANQGSEA. V lost 7 bases to trimming and J lost 0 bases, with 28 bases between them. The CDR3 loop is CSGSRGLTQAGRSYNEQFF. In nucleotides, the CDR3 is TGCAGCGGATCCAGGGGACTTACCCAAGCGGGACGCTCCTACAATGAGCAGTTCTTC.

The chain combines TRBV10-3 with TRBJ2-5; the match to TRBD2 covers 9 bases. CDR1 is ENHRY, CDR2 SYGVKD, per germline. V lost 6 bases, J lost 5 bases, and 10 bases stayed unmatched. This CDR3 spans 15 amino acids. CDR3: CAISAPSGVSETQYF. CDR3 in DNA: TGTGCCATCAGCGCCCCTAGCGGGGTCTCTGAGACCCAGTACTTC.

The chain employs TRBV5-4 and TRBJ1-4; a possible D gene is TRBD1 (6 bases). From germline, CDR1 is SGHNT and CDR2 YYREEE (reference sequence). This CDR3 region has 16 residues. The ends were cut back, 4 bases at V and 7 bases at J, with 20 bases in the middle. The CDR3 spells CASSPGGGAESEKLFF. The CDR3 nucleotides read TGTGCCAGCAGCCCCGGCGGGGGCGCCGAAAGTGAAAAACTGTTTTTT.

The chain links TRBV18 to TRBJ2-3; TRBD2 agrees at 7 bases. The CDR3 extends over 16 amino acids. The junction had 8 bases not matched to a gene; V was cut back by 3 bases and J by 2 bases. Germline CDR1 is KGHSH and CDR2 is LQKENI. This CDR3 reads CASSPMGGAYTDTQYF. DNA of the CDR3: TGTGCCAGCTCACCGATGGGAGGGGCCTACACAGATACGCAGTATTTT.

The chain joins TRBV11-1 to TRBJ1-1; no definite D call. V lost 0 bases, J lost 1 base, and 6 bases lay in between. In germline, CDR1 is SGHAT, CDR2 FQDESV (reference sequence). The CDR3 has 14 residues. Here the CDR3 reads CASSLARENTEAFF. CDR3 nucleotide sequence: TGTGCCAGCAGCTTAGCGCGTGAGAACACTGAAGCTTTCTTT.

The chain uses TRBV12-3 or TRBV12-4 and TRBJ2-1; 7 bases align to TRBD1. The CDR3 sequence is 16 residues long. With 4 bases clipped from V and 1 base from J, the junction kept 7 bases outside the gene matches. This CDR3 is CASSYTTGQSYNEQFF. CDR3 in DNA: TGTGCCAGCAGTTATACCACGGGACAGTCCTACAATGAGCAGTTCTTC.

V usage is TRBV16 and J usage is TRBJ2-7; possibly TRBD2 for D (6 bases). The CDR3 is made up of 16 amino acids. From germline, CDR1 is KGHSY and CDR2 FQNENV. Trimming removed 1 base from V and 3 bases from J, with 16 bases in between. CDR3 DNA sequence: TGTGCCAGCAGCCAATTAGATTCGCAGGGAGGCTACGAGCAGTACTTC. This sequence encodes CASSQLDSQGGYEQYF.

The V call is TRBV18, the J call TRBJ2-1; 8 nucleotides match TRBD1. The CDR3 is 15 amino acids. Germline CDR1 and CDR2: KGHSH and LQKENI. The junction had 10 bases not matched to a gene; V was cut back by 3 bases and J by 9 bases. This CDR3 is CASSPGQGGLGEQFF. The DNA for the CDR3 is TGTGCCAGCTCACCCGGACAGGGTGGGTTGGGTGAGCAGTTCTTC.

The V and J genes are TRBV6-5 and TRBJ1-1; 9 nucleotides line up with TRBD1. Germline CDR1 and CDR2: MNHEY and SVGAGI. The V segment lost 4 bases and the J segment 5 bases; nucleotides outside the gene matches: 5. The CDR3 spans 14 residues. The CDR3 nucleotides are TGTGCCAGCAGTTGGACAGGGGACAGTACTGAAGCTTTCTTT. It is translated as CASSWTGDSTEAFF.

The chain joins TRBV2 to TRBJ2-5; the D gene could be TRBD1 or TRBD2 (5 bases each). This CDR3 contains 15 residues. Trimming removed 2 bases from V and 5 bases from J, with 15 bases in between. In germline, CDR1 is SNHLY, CDR2 FYNNEI. This CDR3 is CASSELEGTVETQYF. The CDR3 DNA sequence: TGTGCCAGCAGTGAATTGGAAGGGACGGTGGAGACCCAGTACTTC.

V and J are TRBV10-1 and TRBJ2-1; a weak D match, TRBD1 (5 bases). V lost 4 bases and J 6 bases, leaving 10 bases between the germline ends. The CDR3 length is 13 residues. The germline gives CDR1 WNHNN, CDR2 SYGVQD (reference sequence). The CDR3 nucleotides read TGCGCCAGCAGTGTCGGACATCCCAATGAGCAGTTCTTC. This encodes CASSVGHPNEQFF.

This sequence joins TRBV11-1 and TRBJ2-1, with 7 bases identical to TRBD1. The V gene's germline CDR1 is SGHAT and CDR2 FQDESV (reference sequence). CDR3 length equals 16 residues. Unmatched junction bases numbered 7, after V lost 5 bases and J lost 0 bases. The CDR3 region is CASSGRTGVSYNEQFF. CDR3 DNA: TGTGCCAGCAGCGGCCGGACAGGCGTCTCCTACAATGAGCAGTTCTTC.

The chain joins TRBV5-1 to TRBJ2-1; weak D call: TRBD2 (7 bases). CDR3 length: 14 amino acids. Germline CDR1 SGHRS, CDR2 YFSETQ. Trimming cost V 2 bases and J 10 bases, with 16 bases left between them. The DNA for the CDR3 is TGCGCCAGCAGCTTAATAGTACAGGGAGGGGAGCAGTTCTTC. Translating it yields CASSLIVQGGEQFF.

The chain combines TRBV29-1 with TRBJ2-1, with D uncertain. The germline V gene encodes CDR1 SQVTM and CDR2 ANQGSEA. V lost 6 bases to trimming and J lost 2 bases, with 14 bases between them. The CDR3 has 14 amino acids. The CDR3 reads CSVLGSAAYNEQFF. Here the CDR3 DNA reads TGCAGCGTCCTCGGGTCGGCGGCCTACAATGAGCAGTTCTTC.

This chain connects TRBV18 to TRBJ2-1; 9 positions match TRBD2. Germline V gene sequence: CDR1 KGHSH, CDR2 LQKENI. The CDR3 is 16 residues long. V gave up 1 base and J gave up 4 bases; unmatched junction bases: 5. The DNA for the CDR3 is TGTGCCAGCTCACCACGCGCTAGCGGGGATTACAATGAGCAGTTCTTC. Residues: CASSPRASGDYNEQFF.